This T cell receptor beta chain was found in a study of cytomegalovirus exposure and HLA in healthy donors (dated by TCRdb to 2015 to 2018). Regarding the research as a whole: In an earlier analysis of under 750 of the donors, around 300 Gb of sequence data and 95 million to 130 million unique TCR beta sequences from 150 million to 200 million T cells were reported. Around 320 gigabases of sequencing data and tens of millions of unique TCR sequences were included in an early release covering several hundred HLA-typed donors. The genetic ancestry cluster associated with self-reported Caucasian donors included 65% to 90% of the roughly 400 genotyped donors. The study was designed to test whether signatures of past pathogen exposure could be identified by cataloging public T cell receptors. The study profiled the T cell repertoires of 550 to 700 subjects by immunosequencing and related them to cytomegalovirus serostatus. Besides the first cohort of under 700 subjects, a separate validation cohort made up of 120 different subjects was used. High-throughput TCR immunosequencing, statistical association of individual TCRs with disease status, and machine learning were combined to predict cytomegalovirus infection status. To study patterns of TCR occurrence, a later analysis re-analyzed previously published TCR beta repertoires from under 750 donors and added high-resolution HLA genotyping. Rather than using new phenotypic data, the later analysis identified candidate immune exposures from TCR beta sequences and from how often those sequences occurred across donors. In an earlier analysis of over 550 of the donors, high-throughput TCR beta sequencing was used to judge whether each TCR beta V gene segment behaved as functional or pseudogenic. Donor age, sex, ethnicity and CMV serostatus were collected together with the repertoire data. A later genetic analysis used genome-wide SNP genotypes for about 65% of the roughly 700 donors, treating that subset as a discovery cohort. Every discovery cohort repertoire had been produced on one sequencing platform. HLA typing included class I and class II loci at four-digit resolution. Typing coverage varied by locus: about 620-640 donors for A, B, C, DRB1 and DQB1; 522 for DQA1; more than 600 for DPA1; 450 to 480 for DPB1. Roughly five DR-DQ haplotypes were handled as single units for association and clustering because linkage in the cohort was strong. Across 300 to 500 genotyped donors of the cohort, an average of 235,054 unique TCR beta nucleotide sequences per donor were sequenced, and 15% to 20% of those sequences were non-productive. General study outcomes and caveats: In a later genetic analysis, fewer N-insertions in productive TCRs were reported among donors in an Asian-associated ancestry cluster than the roughly 700-donor mean. The study gave a list of 150 to 200 TCR beta chains associated with cytomegalovirus. In an earlier analysis of around 600 of the donors, most TCR beta V segments were observed in productive rearrangements about 87% or about 30% of the time, broadly matching IMGT annotations. Sequencing depth was assumed to be roughly uniform across donors in the presence/absence analyses, though that assumption may not hold. Compared with equally common non-associated chains, HLA-associated TCR beta chains in a later analysis were more clonally expanded and had lower generation probabilities. Specific HLA alleles were associated with over 15,000 TCR beta sequences at a false discovery rate of 0.05 in a later analysis. The authors suggested that the approach could potentially be generalized to other disease states and immunological phenotypes. Because HLA typing was missing for some donors at each locus, association tests included only the typed subset. A few of the identified cytomegalovirus-associated TCR beta chains were confirmed in vitro to be specific for cytomegalovirus antigens. The sequencing pipeline was judged likely to have produced a cluster of highly shared sequence variants as a technical artifact. An association between a missense DCLRE1C variant and V-gene and J-gene trimming of TCR beta chains was found in a later genetic analysis and replicated in an independent cohort. In both the original and validation cohorts, the classifier was reported to diagnose cytomegalovirus status with high specificity and sensitivity. In a later analysis, most CMV-associated TCR beta chains were found to appear HLA-restricted, with HLA associations seemingly driven largely by CMV exposure. In a later analysis, the rate of TCR association differed among HLA loci, with DRB1 alleles having the most associated TCRs and HLA-C alleles having the fewest. Linkage disequilibrium might explain the correlated functional status among segregating V segments, but an unknown experimental factor could not be ruled out. This cohort had only TCR beta chains sequenced, and the lack of alpha or paired-chain data limited which features could be detected. Most TCR sequences were seen in very few donors, while some public TCRs were found in many individuals. A further reported finding was that TCR beta sequences accurately predicted the HLA-A and HLA-B alleles for most subjects in the first cohort. The 87-base-pair reads could not distinguish some IMGT-functional V segments, including TRBV6-2 and TRBV6-3, so those segments were excluded. When HLA alleles, especially DR and DQ, strongly co-occurred, attributing TCR associations to individual alleles was difficult. The only immune exposure information available for the cohort was CMV serostatus. Because counts were too low, about 18 rarely observed V segments, including chromosome 9 orphons, were excluded from the earlier analysis of under 650 of the donors. Several of the top co-occurrence clusters appeared to be linked to parvovirus B19, influenza, CMV and Epstein-Barr virus, according to a later analysis.

About this clone: It has no known antigen specificity. Base qualities are not provided; no much larger clone lies one nucleotide away.

The cohort consisted of 670 or so healthy bone marrow donors. At the time of sampling, every cohort member was nominally healthy, though immune exposures that went unrecorded were likely present. The donor was CMV seronegative and was included in the group of approximately 350 seronegative cohort members. A peripheral blood sample was collected from each donor, and TCR beta sequencing was performed on peripheral blood mononuclear cells. Genomic DNA was extracted from the blood cell samples with the Qiagen DNeasy Blood Extraction Kit. Library preparation was by the immunoSEQ multiplex PCR assay. For the multiplex PCR, a mixture combining 60 forward primers for TCR Vbeta segments and 13 reverse primers for TCR Jbeta segments was used. Amplification of the CDR3 region of rearranged TCR beta genes was performed with a multiplex PCR assay on genomic DNA. The amplified TCR beta libraries were sequenced on the Illumina HiSeq System as 87-base-pair reads. From the authors' description of their analysis: A later analysis tallied around 82 million unique TCR beta chains across the roughly 610 repertoires, and some 10 million of those chains were shared by two or more donors. Raw reads were error-corrected and collapsed into unique sequences by a nearest-neighbor algorithm in which closely related sequences were merged to remove PCR and sequencing errors. Alignment of CDR3 sequences to IMGT reference sequences was used to assign V, D and J gene segments. For a sequence to be retained, at least a six-nucleotide match to both a V gene segment and a J gene segment was required. A rearrangement counted as productive if the CDR3 had no stop codons and remained in frame with V and J, and every other rearrangement counted as non-productive. Following IMGT convention, CDR3 was defined as the stretch from the second conserved V-encoded cysteine up to the conserved J-encoded phenylalanine. The earlier analysis of 500 to 600 of the donors excluded sequences that lacked an unambiguous match to a single V gene segment. An earlier analysis of 587 of the donors classified V segments as functional when productive rearrangements were above 56.7% and as segregating when the standard deviation between donors was above 5%. A statistical classification framework was built to diagnose cytomegalovirus status from the catalog of TCR beta chain sequences. In a later analysis, V and J genes were assigned by comparing TCR nucleotide sequences against IMGT/GENE-DB human TR gene sequences. Using the TCRdist pipeline, a later analysis assigned CDR3 sequences along with most-parsimonious VDJ recombination scenarios. In a later analysis, each TCR beta chain was defined by its CDR3 amino acid sequence together with its V-gene family, and reads without a unique V-gene family were excluded. A later analysis removed 500 to 650 highly shared, low-generation-probability nucleotide sequences to deal with suspected cross-contamination and a sequencing artifact. In a later analysis, a clonal expansion index was calculated for each public chain from normalized within-repertoire ranks of inferred template counts. Generation probabilities in a later analysis came from a VDJ recombination model fitted to out-of-frame rearrangements, and those results were checked against IGoR. In a later analysis, TCR-TCR, TCR-HLA and TCR-CMV co-occurrence was scored with hypergeometric tests, and a repertoire-size bias correction was applied to TCR pairs. To estimate false discovery rates, a later analysis permuted the HLA or CMV assignments 20 times. In a later analysis, co-occurring TCRs were grouped using DBSCAN, with TCRdist sequence similarity added in when clustering inside HLA-allele-positive subsets. Repertoires with fewer than 30,000 or more than 120,000 public chains, plus five repertoires with anomalous nucleotide sharing, were excluded from co-occurrence clustering. TCRdb retrieved this table from immuneACCESS and kept in-frame rearrangements only. Not all clones are present; in checked studies, unresolved V genes account for under half, and no reason is known for the remainder. For V, J and clone size, that table is used; D and trimming come from the DNA. The sample profile shows around 91,000 clones; roughly 83% of them were found once. The ten largest clones take up under 2.5% of the sample.

The CDR3 contains 15 residues, cysteine and phenylalanine counted. The CDR3 DNA has 45 bases and is translated from base 1. CDR1 and CDR2 (SEHNR, FQNEAQ) derive from the germline V gene (reference sequence). Deletion took 3 bases off V and 4 bases off J, with a span of 15 bases between the germline ends. Sequencing was carried out using PBMCs. The chain links TRBV7-9 with TRBJ1-2, with the D gene not confidently named. The receptor comes from a man younger than 35 in good health and CMV-seronegative. The CDR3 is CASSLRGSKGYGYTF. The bases read TGTGCCAGCAGCTTGCGGGGAAGCAAGGGCTATGGCTACACCTTC.